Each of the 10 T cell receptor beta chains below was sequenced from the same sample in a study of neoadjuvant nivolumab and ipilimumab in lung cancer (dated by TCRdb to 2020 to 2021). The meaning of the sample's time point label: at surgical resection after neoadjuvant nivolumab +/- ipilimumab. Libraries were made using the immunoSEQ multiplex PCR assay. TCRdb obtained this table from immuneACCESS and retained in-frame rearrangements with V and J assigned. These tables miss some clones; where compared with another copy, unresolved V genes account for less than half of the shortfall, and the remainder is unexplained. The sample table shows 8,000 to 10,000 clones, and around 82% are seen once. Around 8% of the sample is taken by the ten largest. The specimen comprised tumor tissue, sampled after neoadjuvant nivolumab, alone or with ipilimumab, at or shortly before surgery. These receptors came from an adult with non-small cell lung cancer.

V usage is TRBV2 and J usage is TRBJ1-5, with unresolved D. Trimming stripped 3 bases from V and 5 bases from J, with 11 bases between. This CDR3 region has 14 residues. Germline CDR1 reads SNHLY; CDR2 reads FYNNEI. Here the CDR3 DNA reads TGTGCCAGCAGTGATGAGGGTCGGGATCAGCCCCAGCATTTT. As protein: CASSDEGRDQPQHF.

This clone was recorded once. The DNA of the CDR3 is TGCAGCGTTGAGCCTAACTATGGCTACACCTTC. It translates to CSVEPNYGYTF. The chain employs TRBV29-1 and TRBJ1-2, with D unclear. The CDR3 totals 11 residues. CDR1 is SQVTM and CDR2 is ANQGSEA in the germline V gene. Trimming pared 3 bases from V and 0 bases from J, leaving 2 bases between.

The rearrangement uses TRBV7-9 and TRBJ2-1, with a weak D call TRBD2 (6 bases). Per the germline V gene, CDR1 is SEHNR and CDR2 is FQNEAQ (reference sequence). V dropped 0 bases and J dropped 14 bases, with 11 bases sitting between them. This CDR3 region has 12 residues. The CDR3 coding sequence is TGTGCCAGCAGCTTAGCGGGTAGCGGAGAGTTCTTC. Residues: CASSLAGSGEFF.

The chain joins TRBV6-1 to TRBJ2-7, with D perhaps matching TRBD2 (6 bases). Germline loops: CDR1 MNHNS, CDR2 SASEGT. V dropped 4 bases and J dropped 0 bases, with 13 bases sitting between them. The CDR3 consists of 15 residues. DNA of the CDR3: TGTGCCAGCAGTGCGGACTACCCTAACTCCTACGAGCAGTACTTC. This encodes CASSADYPNSYEQYF.

The CDR3 sequence: CASSSEGRPGRTEAFF. For the CDR3, the DNA is TGCGCCAGCAGCTCGGAGGGTCGGCCTGGGAGGACTGAAGCTTTCTTT. This rearrangement joins TRBV5-1 to TRBJ1-1; D not certain. CDR3 length equals 16 residues. Germline CDR1 is SGHRS and CDR2 is YFSETQ. The ends were cut back, 3 bases at V and 5 bases at J, with 20 bases in the middle. Based on the CDR3 plus reference TRBV5-1 and TRBJ1-1, the full variable domain is KAGVTQTPRYLIKTRGQQVTLSCSPISGHRSVSWYQQTPGQGLQFLFEYFSETQRNKGNFPGRFSGRQFSNSRSEMNVSTLELGDSALYLCASSSEGRPGRTEAFFGQGTRLTVV.

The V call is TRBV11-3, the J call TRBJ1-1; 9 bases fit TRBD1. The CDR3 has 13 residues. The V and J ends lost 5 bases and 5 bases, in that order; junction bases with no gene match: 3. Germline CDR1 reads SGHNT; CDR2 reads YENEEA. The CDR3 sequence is CASSQGQGTEAFF. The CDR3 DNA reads TGTGCCAGCAGCCAGGGACAGGGAACTGAAGCTTTCTTT.

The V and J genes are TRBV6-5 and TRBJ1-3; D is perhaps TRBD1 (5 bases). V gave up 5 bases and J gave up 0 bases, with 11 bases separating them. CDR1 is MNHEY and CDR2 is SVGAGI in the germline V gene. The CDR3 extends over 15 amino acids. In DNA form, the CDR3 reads TGTGCCAGCAGTGGAACGGGACGCTCTGGAAACACCATATATTTT. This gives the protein CASSGTGRSGNTIYF.

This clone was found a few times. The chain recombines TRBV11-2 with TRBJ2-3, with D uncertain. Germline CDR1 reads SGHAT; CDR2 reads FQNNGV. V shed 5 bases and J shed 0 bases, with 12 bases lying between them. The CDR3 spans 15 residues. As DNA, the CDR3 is TGTGCCAGCAGCCCGTTGAGCGTTAGCACAGATACGCAGTATTTT. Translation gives CASSPLSVSTDTQYF.

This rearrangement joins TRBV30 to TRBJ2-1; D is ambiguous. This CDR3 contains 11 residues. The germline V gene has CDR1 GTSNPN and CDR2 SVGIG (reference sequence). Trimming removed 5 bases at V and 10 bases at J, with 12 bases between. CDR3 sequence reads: CAWARSPEQFF. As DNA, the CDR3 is TGTGCCTGGGCCCGATCTCCCGAGCAGTTCTTC.

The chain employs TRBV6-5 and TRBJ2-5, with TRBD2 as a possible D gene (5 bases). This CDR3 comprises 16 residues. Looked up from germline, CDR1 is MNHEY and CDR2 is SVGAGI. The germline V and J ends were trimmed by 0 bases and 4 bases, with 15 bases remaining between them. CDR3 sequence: CASSYSKGGGGETQYF. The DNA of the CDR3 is TGTGCCAGCAGTTACTCGAAGGGCGGAGGAGGAGAGACCCAGTACTTC.